This TCR beta chain was sequenced in a study of T cells after yellow fever vaccination. Study-wide results and limits: Primary-vaccination clones mostly resurfaced post-booster (around 95% CD4, roughly 90% CD8).

A universal primer site and UMIs were added as TCR cDNA was made by 5'RACE template switching. TCRdb reprocessed the 5' RACE reads via MiXCR and lists one record per CDR3 protein. In the table there are over 150,000 distinct CDR3 sequences, 5.5% to 7.5% of which are singletons. This clonotype came up a few times. Its antigen is still unknown. This CDR3 contains 13 residues. CDR1 is LGHDT, CDR2 YNNKEL, per germline (reference sequence). The V and J ends lost 5 bases and 11 bases respectively, with 16 bases between them. This specimen was CD4+ T cells sorted from PBMCs, taken on the day of the first yellow fever vaccination. The chain links TRBV3-1 to TRBJ2-1; a weak D match, TRBD2 (5 bases). The clonotype comes from a man aged 18 to 30 who received the YFV17D yellow fever vaccine. The CDR3 DNA reads as TGTGCCAGCAGCGCCCGGGGAAGGGTTAAGCAGTTCTTC. This gives the protein CASSARGRVKQFF.